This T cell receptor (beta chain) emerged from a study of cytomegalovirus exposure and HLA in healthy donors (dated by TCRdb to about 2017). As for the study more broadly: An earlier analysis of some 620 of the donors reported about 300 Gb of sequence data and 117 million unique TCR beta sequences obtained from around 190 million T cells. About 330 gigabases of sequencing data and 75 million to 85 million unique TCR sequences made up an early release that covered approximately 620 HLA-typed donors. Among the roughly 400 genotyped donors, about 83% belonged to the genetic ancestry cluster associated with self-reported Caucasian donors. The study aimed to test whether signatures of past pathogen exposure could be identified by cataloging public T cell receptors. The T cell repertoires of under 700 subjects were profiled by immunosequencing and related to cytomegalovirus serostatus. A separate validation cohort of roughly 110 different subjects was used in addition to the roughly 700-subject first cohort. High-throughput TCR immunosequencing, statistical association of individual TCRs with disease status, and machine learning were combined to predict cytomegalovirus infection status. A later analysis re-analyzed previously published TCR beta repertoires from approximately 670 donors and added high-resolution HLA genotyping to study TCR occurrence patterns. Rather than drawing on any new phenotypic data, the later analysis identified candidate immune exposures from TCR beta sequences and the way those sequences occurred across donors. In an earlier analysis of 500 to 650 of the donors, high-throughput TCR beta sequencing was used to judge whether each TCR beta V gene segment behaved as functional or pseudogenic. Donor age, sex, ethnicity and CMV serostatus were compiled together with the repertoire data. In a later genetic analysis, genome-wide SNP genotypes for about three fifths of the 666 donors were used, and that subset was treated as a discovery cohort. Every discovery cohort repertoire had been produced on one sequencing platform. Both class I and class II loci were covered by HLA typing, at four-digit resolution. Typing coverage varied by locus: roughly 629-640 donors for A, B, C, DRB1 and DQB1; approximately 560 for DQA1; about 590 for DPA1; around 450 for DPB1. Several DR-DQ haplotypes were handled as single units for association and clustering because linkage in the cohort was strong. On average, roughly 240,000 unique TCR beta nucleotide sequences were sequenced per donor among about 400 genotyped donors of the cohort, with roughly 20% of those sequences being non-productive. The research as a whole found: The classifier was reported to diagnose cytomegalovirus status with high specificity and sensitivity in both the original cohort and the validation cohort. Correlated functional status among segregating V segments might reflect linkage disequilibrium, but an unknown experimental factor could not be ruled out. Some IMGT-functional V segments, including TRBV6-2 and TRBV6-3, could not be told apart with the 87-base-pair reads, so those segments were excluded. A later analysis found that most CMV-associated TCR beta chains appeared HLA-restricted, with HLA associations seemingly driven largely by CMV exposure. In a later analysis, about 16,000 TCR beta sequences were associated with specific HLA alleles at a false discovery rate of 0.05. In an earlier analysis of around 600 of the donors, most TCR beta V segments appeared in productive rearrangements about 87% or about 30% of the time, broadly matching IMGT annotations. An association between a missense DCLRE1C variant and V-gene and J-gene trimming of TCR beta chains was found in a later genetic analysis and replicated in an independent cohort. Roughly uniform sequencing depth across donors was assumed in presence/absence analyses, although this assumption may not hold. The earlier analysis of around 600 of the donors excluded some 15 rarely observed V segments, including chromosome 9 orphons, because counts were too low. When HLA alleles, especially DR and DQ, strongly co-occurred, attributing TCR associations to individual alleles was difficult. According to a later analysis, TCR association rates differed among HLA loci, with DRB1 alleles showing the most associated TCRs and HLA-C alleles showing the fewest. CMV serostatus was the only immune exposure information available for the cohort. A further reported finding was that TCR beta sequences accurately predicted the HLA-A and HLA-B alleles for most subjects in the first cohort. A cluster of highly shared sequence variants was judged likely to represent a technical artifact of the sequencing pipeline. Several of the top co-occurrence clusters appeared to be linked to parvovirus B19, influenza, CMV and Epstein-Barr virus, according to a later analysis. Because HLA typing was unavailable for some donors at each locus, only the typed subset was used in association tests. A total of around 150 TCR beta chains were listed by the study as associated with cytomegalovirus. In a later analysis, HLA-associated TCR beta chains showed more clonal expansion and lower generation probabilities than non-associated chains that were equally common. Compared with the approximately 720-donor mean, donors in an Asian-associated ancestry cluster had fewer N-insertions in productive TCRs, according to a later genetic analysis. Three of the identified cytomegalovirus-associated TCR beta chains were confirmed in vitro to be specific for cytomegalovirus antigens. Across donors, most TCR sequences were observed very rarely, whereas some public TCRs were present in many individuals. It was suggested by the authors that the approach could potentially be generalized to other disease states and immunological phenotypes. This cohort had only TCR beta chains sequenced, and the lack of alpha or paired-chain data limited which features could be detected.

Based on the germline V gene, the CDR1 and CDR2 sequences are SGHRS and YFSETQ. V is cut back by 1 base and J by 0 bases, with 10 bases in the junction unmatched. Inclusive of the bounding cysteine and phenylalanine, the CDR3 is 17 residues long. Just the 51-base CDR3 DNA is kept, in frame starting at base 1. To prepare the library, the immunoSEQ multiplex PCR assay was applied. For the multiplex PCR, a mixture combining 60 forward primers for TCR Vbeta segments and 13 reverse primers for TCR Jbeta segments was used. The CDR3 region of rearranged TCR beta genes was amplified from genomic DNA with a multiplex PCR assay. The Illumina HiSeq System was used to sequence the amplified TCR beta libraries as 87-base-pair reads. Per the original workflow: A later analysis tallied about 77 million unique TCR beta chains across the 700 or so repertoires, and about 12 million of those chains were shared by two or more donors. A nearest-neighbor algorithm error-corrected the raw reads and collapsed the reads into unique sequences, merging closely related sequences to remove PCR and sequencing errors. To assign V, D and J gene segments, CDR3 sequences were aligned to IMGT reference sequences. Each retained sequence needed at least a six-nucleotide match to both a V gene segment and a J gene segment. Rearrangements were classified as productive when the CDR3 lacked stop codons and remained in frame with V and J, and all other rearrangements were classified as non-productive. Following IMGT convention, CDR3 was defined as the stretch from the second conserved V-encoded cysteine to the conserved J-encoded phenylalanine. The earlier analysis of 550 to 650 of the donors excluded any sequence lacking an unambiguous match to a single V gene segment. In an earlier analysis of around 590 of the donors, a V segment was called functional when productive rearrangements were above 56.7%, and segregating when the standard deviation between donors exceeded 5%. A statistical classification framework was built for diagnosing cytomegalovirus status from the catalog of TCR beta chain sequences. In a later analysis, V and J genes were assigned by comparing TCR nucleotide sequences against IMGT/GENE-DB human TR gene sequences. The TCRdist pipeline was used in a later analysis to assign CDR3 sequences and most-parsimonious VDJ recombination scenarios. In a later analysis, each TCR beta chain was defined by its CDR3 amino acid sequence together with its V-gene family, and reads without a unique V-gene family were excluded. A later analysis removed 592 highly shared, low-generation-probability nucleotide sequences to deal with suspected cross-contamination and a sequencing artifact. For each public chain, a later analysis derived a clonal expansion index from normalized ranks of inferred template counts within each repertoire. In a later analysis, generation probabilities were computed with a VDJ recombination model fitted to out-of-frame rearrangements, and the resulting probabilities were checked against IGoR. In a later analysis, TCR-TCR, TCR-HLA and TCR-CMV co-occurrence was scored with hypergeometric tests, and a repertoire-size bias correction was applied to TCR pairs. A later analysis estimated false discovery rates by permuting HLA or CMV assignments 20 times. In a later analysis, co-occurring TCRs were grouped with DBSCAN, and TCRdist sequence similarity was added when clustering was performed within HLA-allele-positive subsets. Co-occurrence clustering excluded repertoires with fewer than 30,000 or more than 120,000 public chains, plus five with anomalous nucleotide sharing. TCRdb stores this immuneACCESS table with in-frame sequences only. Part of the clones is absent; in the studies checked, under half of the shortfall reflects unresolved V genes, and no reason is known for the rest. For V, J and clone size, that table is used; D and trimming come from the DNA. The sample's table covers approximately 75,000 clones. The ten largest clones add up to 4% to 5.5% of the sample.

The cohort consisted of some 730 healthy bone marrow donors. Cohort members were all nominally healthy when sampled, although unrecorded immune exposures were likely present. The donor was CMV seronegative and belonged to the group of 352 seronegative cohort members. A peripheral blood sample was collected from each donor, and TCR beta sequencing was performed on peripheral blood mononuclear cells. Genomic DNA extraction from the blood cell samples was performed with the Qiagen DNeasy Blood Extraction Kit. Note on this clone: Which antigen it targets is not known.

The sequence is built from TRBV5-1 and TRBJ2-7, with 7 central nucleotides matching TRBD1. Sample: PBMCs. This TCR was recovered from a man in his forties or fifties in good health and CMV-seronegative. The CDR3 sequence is CASSLKLTWTGSYEQYF. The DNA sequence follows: TGCGCCAGCAGCTTGAAACTAACCTGGACAGGCTCCTACGAGCAGTACTTC.